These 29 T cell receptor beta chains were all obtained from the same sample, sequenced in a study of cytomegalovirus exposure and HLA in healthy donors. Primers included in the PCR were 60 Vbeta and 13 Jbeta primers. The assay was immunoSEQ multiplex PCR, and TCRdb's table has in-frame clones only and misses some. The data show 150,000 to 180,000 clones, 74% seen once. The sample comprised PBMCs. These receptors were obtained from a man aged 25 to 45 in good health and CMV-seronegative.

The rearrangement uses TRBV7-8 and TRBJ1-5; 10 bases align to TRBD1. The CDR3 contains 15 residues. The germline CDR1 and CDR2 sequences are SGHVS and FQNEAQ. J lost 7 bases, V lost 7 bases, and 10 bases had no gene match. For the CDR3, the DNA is TGTGCCAGCAACCCGACAGGGGGCGTCCGGCAGCCCCAGCATTTT. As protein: CASNPTGGVRQPQHF.

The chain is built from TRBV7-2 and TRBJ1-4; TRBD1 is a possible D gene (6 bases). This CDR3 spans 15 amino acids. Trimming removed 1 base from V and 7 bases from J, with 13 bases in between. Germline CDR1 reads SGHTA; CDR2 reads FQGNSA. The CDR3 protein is CASSLGARGSEKLFF. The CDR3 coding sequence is TGTGCCAGCAGCTTAGGAGCCAGGGGAAGTGAAAAACTGTTTTTT.

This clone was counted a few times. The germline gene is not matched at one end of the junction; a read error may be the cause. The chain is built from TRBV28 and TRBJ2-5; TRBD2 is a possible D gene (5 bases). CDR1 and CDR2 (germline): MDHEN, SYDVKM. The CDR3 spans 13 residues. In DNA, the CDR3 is TGTGCCAGCAATTTACTAGGCCAAGAGACCCAGTACTTC. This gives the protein CASNLLGQETQYF.

CDR3: CASSILPGQPQHF. The CDR3 DNA reads as TGTGCCAGTAGTATCCTCCCCGGTCAGCCCCAGCATTTT. The chain carries TRBV19 and TRBJ1-5; D call uncertain. Trimming pared 3 bases from V and 6 bases from J, leaving 9 bases between. The CDR3 covers 13 residues. Per germline, CDR1 LNHDA and CDR2 SQIVND (reference sequence).

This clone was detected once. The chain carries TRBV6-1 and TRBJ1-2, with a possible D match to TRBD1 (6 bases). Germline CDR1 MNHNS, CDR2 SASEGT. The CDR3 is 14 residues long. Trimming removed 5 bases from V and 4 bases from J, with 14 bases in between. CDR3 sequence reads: CASSKGGAVYGYTF. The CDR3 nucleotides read TGTGCCAGCAGTAAGGGGGGGGCCGTCTATGGCTACACCTTC.

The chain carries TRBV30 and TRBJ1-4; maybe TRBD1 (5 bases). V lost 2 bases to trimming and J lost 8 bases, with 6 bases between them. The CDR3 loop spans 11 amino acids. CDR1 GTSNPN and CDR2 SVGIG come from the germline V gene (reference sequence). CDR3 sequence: CAWSKGEKLFF. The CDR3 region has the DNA TGTGCCTGGAGTAAGGGGGAAAAACTGTTTTTT.

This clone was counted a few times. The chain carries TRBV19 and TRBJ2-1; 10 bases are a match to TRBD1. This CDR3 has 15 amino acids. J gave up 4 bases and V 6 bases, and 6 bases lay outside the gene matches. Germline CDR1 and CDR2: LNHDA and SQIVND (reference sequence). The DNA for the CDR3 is TGTGCCAGTAGCCAGACAGGGGGCGCGTACAATGAGCAGTTCTTC. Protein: CASSQTGGAYNEQFF.

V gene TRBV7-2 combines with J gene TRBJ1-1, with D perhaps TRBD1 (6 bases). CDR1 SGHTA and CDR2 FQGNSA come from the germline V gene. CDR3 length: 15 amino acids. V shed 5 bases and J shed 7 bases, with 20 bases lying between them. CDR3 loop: CASSAGPRGFSEAFF. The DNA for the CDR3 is TGTGCCAGCAGCGCGGGCCCCAGGGGATTTAGTGAAGCTTTCTTT.

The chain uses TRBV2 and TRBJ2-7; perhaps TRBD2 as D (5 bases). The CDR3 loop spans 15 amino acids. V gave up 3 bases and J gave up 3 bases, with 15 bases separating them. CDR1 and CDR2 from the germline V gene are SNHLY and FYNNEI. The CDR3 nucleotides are TGTGCCAGCAGTGACGACGCTAGCAAGAACTACGAGCAGTACTTC. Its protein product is CASSDDASKNYEQYF.

The CDR3 is CASSVTSGGNTGELFF. For the CDR3, the DNA is TGTGCCAGCAGTGTGACTAGCGGGGGGAACACCGGGGAGCTGTTTTTT. V and J are TRBV2 and TRBJ2-2, with 12 positions matching TRBD2. The CDR3 loop spans 16 amino acids. Germline CDR1 is SNHLY and CDR2 is FYNNEI. Trimming cost V 4 bases and J 1 base; bases outside gene matches: 1.

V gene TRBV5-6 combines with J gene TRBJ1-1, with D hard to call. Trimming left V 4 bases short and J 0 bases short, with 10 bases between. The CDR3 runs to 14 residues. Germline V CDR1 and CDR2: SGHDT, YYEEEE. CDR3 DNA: TGTGCCAGCAGCCCACCCTCAGTGAACACTGAAGCTTTCTTT. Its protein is CASSPPSVNTEAFF.

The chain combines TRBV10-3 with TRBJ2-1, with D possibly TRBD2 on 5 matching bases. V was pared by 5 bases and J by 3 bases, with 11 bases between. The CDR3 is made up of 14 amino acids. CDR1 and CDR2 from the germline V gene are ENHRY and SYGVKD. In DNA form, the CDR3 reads TGTGCCATCAGTCAGGCCCGGGACTACAATGAGCAGTTCTTC. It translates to CAISQARDYNEQFF.

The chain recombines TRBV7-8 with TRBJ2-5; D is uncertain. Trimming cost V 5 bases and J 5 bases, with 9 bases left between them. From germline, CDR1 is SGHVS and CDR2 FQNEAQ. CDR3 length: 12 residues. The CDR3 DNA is TGTGCCAGCAGCCTACTTTCGGAGACCCAGTACTTC. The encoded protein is CASSLLSETQYF.

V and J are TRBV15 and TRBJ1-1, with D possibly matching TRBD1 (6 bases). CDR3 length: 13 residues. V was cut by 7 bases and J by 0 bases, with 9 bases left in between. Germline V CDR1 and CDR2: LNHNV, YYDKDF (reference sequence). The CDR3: CATTWDMNTEAFF. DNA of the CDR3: TGTGCCACCACCTGGGACATGAACACTGAAGCTTTCTTT. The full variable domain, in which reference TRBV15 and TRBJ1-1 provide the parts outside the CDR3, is DAMVIQNPRYQVTQFGKPVTLSCSQTLNHNVMYWYQQKSSQAPKLLFHYYDKDFNNEADTPDNFQSRRPNTSFCFLDIRSPGLGDTAMYLCATTWDMNTEAFFGQGTRLTVV.

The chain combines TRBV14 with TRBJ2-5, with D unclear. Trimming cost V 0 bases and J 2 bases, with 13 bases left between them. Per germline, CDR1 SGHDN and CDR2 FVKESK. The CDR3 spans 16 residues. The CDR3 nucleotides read TGTGCCAGCAGCCAAGATGTCCAGGCGATACAAGAGACCCAGTACTTC. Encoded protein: CASSQDVQAIQETQYF.

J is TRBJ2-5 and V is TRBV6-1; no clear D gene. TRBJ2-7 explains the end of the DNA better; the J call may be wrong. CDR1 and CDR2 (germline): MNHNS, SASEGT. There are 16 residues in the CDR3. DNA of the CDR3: TGTGCCAGCAGTGAAGTGTTGGGCAGGTTAACCTACGAGCAGTACTTC. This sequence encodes CASSEVLGRLTYEQYF.

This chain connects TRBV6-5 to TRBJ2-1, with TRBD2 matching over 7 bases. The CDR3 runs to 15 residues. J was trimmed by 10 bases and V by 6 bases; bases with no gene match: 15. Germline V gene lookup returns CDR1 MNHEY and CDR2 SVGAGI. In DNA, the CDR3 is TGTGCCAGCAGAGAGAGCGGGGTGGGTAGGCTGGAGCAGTTCTTC. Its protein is CASRESGVGRLEQFF.

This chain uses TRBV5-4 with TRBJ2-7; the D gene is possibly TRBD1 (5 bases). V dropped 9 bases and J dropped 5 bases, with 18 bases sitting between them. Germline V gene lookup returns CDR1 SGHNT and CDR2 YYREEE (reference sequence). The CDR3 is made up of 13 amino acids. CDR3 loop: CANRSATGNEQYF. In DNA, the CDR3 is TGTGCCAACAGGTCGGCCACAGGAAACGAGCAGTACTTC.

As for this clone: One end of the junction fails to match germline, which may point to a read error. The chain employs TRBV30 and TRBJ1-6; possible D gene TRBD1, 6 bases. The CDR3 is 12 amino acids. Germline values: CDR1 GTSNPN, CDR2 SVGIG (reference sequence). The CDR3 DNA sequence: TGTGCCTGGCGTTACAGGGTGGGATCCCTCAACTTT. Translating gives CAWRYRVGSLNF.

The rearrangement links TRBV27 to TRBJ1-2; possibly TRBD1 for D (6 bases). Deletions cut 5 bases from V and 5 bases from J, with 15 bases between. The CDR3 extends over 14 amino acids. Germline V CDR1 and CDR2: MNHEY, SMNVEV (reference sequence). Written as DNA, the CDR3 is TGTGCCAGCAGTCCCCGCACAGGGTTGTATGGCTACACCTTC. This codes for CASSPRTGLYGYTF.

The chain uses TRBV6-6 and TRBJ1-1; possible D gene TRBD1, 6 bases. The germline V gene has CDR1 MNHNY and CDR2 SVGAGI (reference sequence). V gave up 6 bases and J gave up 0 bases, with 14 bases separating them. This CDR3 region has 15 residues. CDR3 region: CASSPTGTMNTEAFF. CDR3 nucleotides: TGTGCCAGCAGCCCAACAGGGACCATGAACACTGAAGCTTTCTTT.

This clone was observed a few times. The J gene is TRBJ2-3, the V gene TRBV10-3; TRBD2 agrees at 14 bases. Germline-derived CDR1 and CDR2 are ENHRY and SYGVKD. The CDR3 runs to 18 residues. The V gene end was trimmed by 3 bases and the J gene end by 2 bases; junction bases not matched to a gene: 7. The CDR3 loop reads CAISDLGLAGGSTDTQYF. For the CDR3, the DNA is TGTGCCATCAGTGACCTCGGACTAGCGGGGGGATCCACAGATACGCAGTATTTT.

The CDR3 DNA is TGTGCCACCAGCAGAGATCAAGGCCGCCAGGAAAACATTCAGTACTTC. Amino acid sequence: CATSRDQGRQENIQYF. V usage is TRBV15 and J usage is TRBJ2-4, with unresolved D. The germline CDR1 and CDR2 sequences are LNHNV and YYDKDF (reference sequence). Trimming pared 0 bases from V and 5 bases from J, leaving 14 bases between. This CDR3 spans 16 amino acids.

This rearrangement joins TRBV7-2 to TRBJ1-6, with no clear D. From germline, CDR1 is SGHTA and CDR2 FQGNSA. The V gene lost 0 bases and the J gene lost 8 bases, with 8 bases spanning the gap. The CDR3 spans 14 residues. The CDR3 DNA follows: TGTGCCAGCAGCTTAGCCGCGTTAGATTCACCCCTCCACTTT. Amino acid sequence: CASSLAALDSPLHF.

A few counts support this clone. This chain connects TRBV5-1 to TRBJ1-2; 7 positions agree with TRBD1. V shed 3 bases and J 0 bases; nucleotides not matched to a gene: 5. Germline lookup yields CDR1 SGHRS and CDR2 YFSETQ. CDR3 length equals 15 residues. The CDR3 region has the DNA TGCGCCAGCAGCTGGGGGACAGACTCTAACTATGGCTACACCTTC. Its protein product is CASSWGTDSNYGYTF.

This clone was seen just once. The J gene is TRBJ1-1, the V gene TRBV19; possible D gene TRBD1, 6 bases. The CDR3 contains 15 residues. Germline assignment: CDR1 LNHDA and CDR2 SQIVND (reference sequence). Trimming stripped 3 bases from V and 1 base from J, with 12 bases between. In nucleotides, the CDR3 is TGTGCCAGTAGTATTCAAGGACAGCAGAACACTGAAGCTTTCTTT. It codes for CASSIQGQQNTEAFF.

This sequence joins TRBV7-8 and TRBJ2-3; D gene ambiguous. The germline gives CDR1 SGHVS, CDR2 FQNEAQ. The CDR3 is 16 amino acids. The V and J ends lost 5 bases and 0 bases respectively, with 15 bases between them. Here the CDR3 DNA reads TGTGCCAGCAGCACAAGCTGGGCACCAAGCACAGATACGCAGTATTTT. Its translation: CASSTSWAPSTDTQYF.

The CDR3: CASTSGTGGSSYGYTF. DNA of the CDR3: TGTGCCAGTACCTCCGGGACAGGGGGCTCGAGCTATGGCTACACCTTC. The chain couples TRBV19 to TRBJ1-2; 12 positions agree with TRBD1. The germline gives CDR1 LNHDA, CDR2 SQIVND (reference sequence). V gave up 7 bases and J gave up 4 bases; unmatched junction bases: 10. CDR3 length: 16 amino acids.

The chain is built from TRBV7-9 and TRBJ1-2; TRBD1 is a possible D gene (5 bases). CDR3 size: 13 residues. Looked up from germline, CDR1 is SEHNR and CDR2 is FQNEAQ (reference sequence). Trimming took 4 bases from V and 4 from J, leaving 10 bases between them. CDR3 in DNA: TGTGCCAGCAGCTCCTCAGGGTTCTATGGCTACACCTTC. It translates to CASSSSGFYGYTF.